What follows is one T cell receptor beta chain and its context. What it binds is not known. This specimen belongs to a study of T cell responses to AZD1222 COVID-19 vaccine. Between the trimmed V and J ends, which lost 0 bases and 9 bases, there was a span of 17 bases. The CDR3 covers 15 residues. Germline CDR1 MNHNS, CDR2 SASEGT. Study outcomes and limitations: Samples come after the peak T cell response, not at day 14.

The table came from immunoSEQ multiplex PCR; TCRdb's copy has only in-frame clones and leaves some out. The sample contains just over 150,000 clones, more than 90% of which appear only once. The sample here was peripheral blood, taken 28 days after the second AZD1222 dose. The gene calls are TRBV6-1 and TRBJ2-5; either TRBD1 or TRBD2 may fit D (5 bases each). This receptor was taken from an adult who received the AZD1222 COVID-19 vaccine. CDR3 sequence (DNA): TGTGCCAGCAGTGAAGCCGTGAGGGTTGGGGGACCCCAGTACTTC. This gives the protein CASSEAVRVGGPQYF.